The 19 T cell receptor beta chains reported below all come from one sample, sequenced in a study of cytomegalovirus exposure and HLA in healthy donors. Use of 60 Vbeta and 13 Jbeta primers characterized the PCR. Repertoires were generated with immunoSEQ multiplex PCR, while TCRdb's copy carries only in-frame clones and drops some. The sample holds around 160,000 clones, 60% to 80% seen once. Sequenced: PBMCs. The receptors shown here come from a middle-aged man in good health and CMV-seropositive.

V usage is TRBV9 and J usage is TRBJ2-5, with 10 bases identical to TRBD1. This CDR3 is 17 amino acids long. The germline gives CDR1 SGDLS, CDR2 YYNGEE. With 3 bases clipped from V and 5 bases from J, the junction kept 13 bases outside the gene matches. CDR3 residues: CASSAALRDRGRETQYF. DNA of the CDR3: TGTGCCAGCAGCGCGGCTCTCCGGGACAGGGGAAGGGAGACCCAGTACTTC.

The V and J genes are TRBV9 and TRBJ1-6; no clear D gene. The CDR3 is 14 amino acids. Trimming pared 8 bases from V and 7 bases from J, leaving 16 bases between. The V gene's germline CDR1 is SGDLS and CDR2 YYNGEE. The CDR3 loop reads CASTPGTENSPLHF. In nucleotides, the CDR3 is TGTGCCAGTACCCCTGGTACGGAGAATTCACCCCTCCACTTT.

This clone was detected only a few times. The J gene is TRBJ2-1, the V gene TRBV5-4; a weak D match, TRBD1 (5 bases). Germline V CDR1 and CDR2: SGHNT, YYREEE (reference sequence). The CDR3 has 15 residues. Trimming took off 7 bases at V and 3 bases at J, with 17 bases between the two ends. The DNA for the CDR3 is TGTGCCAGCGCAGAAGTCCAGGGCCTCTACAATGAGCAGTTCTTC. Translating gives CASAEVQGLYNEQFF.

V and J are TRBV27 and TRBJ1-1; weak D call: TRBD1 (5 bases). V lost 3 bases to trimming and J lost 5 bases, with 19 bases between them. Per the germline V gene, CDR1 is MNHEY and CDR2 is SMNVEV (reference sequence). This CDR3 has 16 amino acids. For the CDR3, the DNA is TGTGCCAGCAGTTTGAGGGGATCGGGAGGCAAGACTGAAGCTTTCTTT. Translated, it gives CASSLRGSGGKTEAFF.

The CDR3 loop reads CASSLGRGTEAFF. CDR3 nucleotide sequence: TGTGCCAGCAGCTTGGGCAGGGGCACTGAAGCTTTCTTT. The chain has TRBV5-6 and TRBJ1-1, with D possibly TRBD1 on 6 matching bases. Per the germline V gene, CDR1 is SGHDT and CDR2 is YYEEEE. This CDR3 has 13 residues. Trimming shortened V by 0 bases and J by 4 bases, and 7 bases separated the two germline ends.

CDR3: CASSPGRVSGNTIYF. The CDR3 DNA reads as TGTGCCAGCAGCCCGGGGAGGGTCTCTGGAAACACCATATATTTT. The V and J genes are TRBV14 and TRBJ1-3; D gene ambiguous. Trimming stripped 4 bases from V and 0 bases from J, with 10 bases between. This CDR3 is 15 amino acids long. Germline V gene data show CDR1 as SGHDN and CDR2 as FVKESK.

This clone was seen a single time. The gene calls are TRBV19 and TRBJ1-5, with 7 bases matching TRBD1. The CDR3 runs to 18 residues. Germline trimming cut 5 bases from V and 0 bases from J; bases unmatched to any gene: 13. Germline V gives CDR1 LNHDA, CDR2 SQIVND (reference sequence). The CDR3 sequence is CASSGDRSRVYSNQPQHF. As DNA, the CDR3 is TGTGCCAGTAGTGGGGACAGATCGAGGGTTTATAGCAATCAGCCCCAGCATTTT. Full variable domain (remainder filled in from reference TRBV19 and TRBJ1-5): DGGITQSPKYLFRKEGQNVTLSCEQNLNHDAMYWYRQDPGQGLRLIYYSQIVNDFQKGDIAEGYSVSREKKESFPLTVTSAQKNPTAFYLCASSGDRSRVYSNQPQHFGDGTRLSIL.

In this sample, this clone turned up once. The chain combines TRBV9 with TRBJ2-2; weak D call: TRBD2 (5 bases). The CDR3 contains 16 residues. Trimming shortened V by 3 bases and J by 5 bases, and 17 bases separated the two germline ends. Germline-derived CDR1 and CDR2 are SGDLS and YYNGEE. For the CDR3, the DNA is TGTGCCAGCAGCGGTAAGGAAGGGAGTTGGACCGGGGAGCTGTTTTTT. Translation: CASSGKEGSWTGELFF.

The chain combines TRBV11-3 with TRBJ2-2; tentatively, D is TRBD1 (6 bases). Trimming took off 5 bases at V and 4 bases at J, with 17 bases between the two ends. CDR1 is SGHNT and CDR2 is YENEEA in the germline V gene. The CDR3 has 16 amino acids. In DNA, the CDR3 is TGTGCCAGCAGCCAGGGGATGGGGAAGACCACCGGGGAGCTGTTTTTT. It codes for CASSQGMGKTTGELFF.

The rearrangement links TRBV7-2 to TRBJ1-1; TRBD1 agrees at 11 bases. J lost 12 bases, V lost 0 bases, and 6 bases had no gene match. This CDR3 spans 14 amino acids. Germline CDR1 reads SGHTA; CDR2 reads FQGNSA. CDR3: CASSLAWTGGATFF. The CDR3 region has the DNA TGTGCCAGCAGCTTAGCGTGGACAGGGGGCGCAACTTTCTTT.

The rearrangement joins TRBV7-9 to TRBJ1-6; D not certain. With 5 bases removed from V and 15 bases from J, the gap between germline ends came to 17 bases. CDR3 length equals 13 residues. CDR1 is SEHNR and CDR2 is FQNEAQ in the germline V gene (reference sequence). CDR3 loop: CASSPPDFRLLHF. In nucleotides, the CDR3 is TGTGCCAGCAGCCCCCCGGACTTCAGGCTCCTCCACTTT.

The chain uses TRBV4-3 and TRBJ2-1, with 7 bases lining up with TRBD1. The CDR3 has 16 amino acids. Germline V lookup: CDR1 LGHNA, CDR2 YSLEER. The V and J ends lost 2 bases and 7 bases, in that order; junction bases with no gene match: 11. CDR3 region: CASSQWGQSTRNEQFF. The DNA of the CDR3 is TGCGCCAGCAGCCAATGGGGACAGTCTACGAGGAATGAGCAGTTCTTC.

The chain couples TRBV28 to TRBJ1-5; D is uncertain. V was pared by 4 bases and J by 7 bases, with 14 bases between. The CDR3 runs 14 residues. CDR1 and CDR2 (germline): MDHEN, SYDVKM. CDR3 residues: CASSYTRITQPQHF. The CDR3 DNA follows: TGTGCCAGCAGTTACACCAGGATTACGCAGCCCCAGCATTTT. The variable domain in full, completed from reference TRBV28 and TRBJ1-5, reads DVKVTQSSRYLVKRTGEKVFLECVQDMDHENMFWYRQDPGLGLRLIYFSYDVKMKEKGDIPEGYSVSREKKERFSLILESASTNQTSMYLCASSYTRITQPQHFGDGTRLSIL.

This chain connects TRBV6-1 to TRBJ2-3; D gene ambiguous. The ends were cut back, 10 bases at V and 2 bases at J, with 7 bases in the middle. CDR1 and CDR2 from the germline V gene are MNHNS and SASEGT. The CDR3 length is 11 residues. CDR3 sequence (DNA): TGTGCCACTTTAATCACAGATACGCAGTATTTT. This codes for CATLITDTQYF.

The CDR3 is CASSYPVAGYTF. DNA for the CDR3: TGTGCCAGCAGCTACCCGGTTGCAGGCTACACCTTC. This chain links TRBV13 with TRBJ1-2; D not resolved. Trimming left V 4 bases short and J 8 bases short, with 11 bases between. Germline assignment: CDR1 PRHDT and CDR2 FYEKMQ (reference sequence). CDR3 size: 12 residues.

In this sample, this clone turned up once. The chain is built from TRBV7-3 and TRBJ2-1; D perhaps matches TRBD2 (5 bases). The CDR3 consists of 15 residues. The V gene's germline CDR1 is SGHTA and CDR2 FQGTGA. V was pared by 5 bases and J by 7 bases, with 18 bases between. CDR3 loop: CASSPSGGLGNEQFF. DNA of the CDR3: TGTGCCAGCAGCCCCTCCGGCGGGTTAGGGAATGAGCAGTTCTTC.

This chain connects TRBV6-5 to TRBJ1-4; D not resolved. The CDR3 is 15 residues long. Looked up from germline, CDR1 is MNHEY and CDR2 is SVGAGI. Trimming took 3 bases from V and 0 from J, leaving 8 bases between them. As DNA, the CDR3 is TGTGCCAGCAGTTATAACCCGGCAACTAATGAAAAACTGTTTTTT. Its protein is CASSYNPATNEKLFF.

V gene TRBV4-3 combines with J gene TRBJ2-3; 9 nucleotides align to TRBD2. The CDR3 totals 16 residues. V was clipped by 0 bases and J by 5 bases; unmatched bases: 6. In germline, CDR1 is LGHNA, CDR2 YSLEER. For the CDR3, the DNA is TGCGCCAGCAGCCAAGAGCCTAGCGGGGCAAGAGATACGCAGTATTTT. Translating gives CASSQEPSGARDTQYF.

The chain joins TRBV7-9 to TRBJ1-6; 11 nucleotides match TRBD1. The ends lost 5 bases at V and 7 bases at J; junction bases unmatched: 7. The CDR3 length is 16 residues. The germline V gene encodes CDR1 SEHNR and CDR2 FQNEAQ (reference sequence). The chain's CDR3 is CASSQRTGGKNSPLHF. CDR3 bases: TGTGCCAGCAGCCAACGGACAGGGGGCAAAAATTCACCCCTCCACTTT. The full variable domain, with the rest looked up from reference TRBV7-9 and TRBJ1-6, is DTGVSQNPRHKITKRGQNVTFRCDPISEHNRLYWYRQTLGQGPEFLTYFQNEAQLEKSRLLSDRFSAERPKGSFSTLEIQRTEQGDSAMYLCASSQRTGGKNSPLHFGNGTRLTVT.